This TCR beta chain was sequenced in a study of spatial heterogeneity in lung cancer. Study at large: Alpha-chain sequences were detected in numbers that were consistently lower than beta-chain sequences. Averaged across combinations, each unique TCR and UMI pairing appeared more than ten times in raw reads, which were uncorrected.

Germline V gene data show CDR1 as LGHNA and CDR2 as YSLEER. The V segment lost 0 bases and the J segment 3 bases; nucleotides outside the gene matches: 4. CDR3 length: 16 residues. Time point specified: sample taken at primary tumor resection. The input material, whole RNA from tumor, nontumor lung or frozen PBMC, was sequenced unsorted. TCRdb passed the 5' RACE reads through MiXCR, listing each CDR3 protein once. The profile shows 95,000 or so distinct CDR3 sequences, 7% to 9% of them singletons. Study-level results: Tumor TCRs that were ubiquitous and expanded showed up in blood more at resection than follow-up.

This clonotype has a count of ten or more. Its target is not known. The TCR originated in a male donor with early-stage non-small cell lung cancer. Sequencing used PBMCs, obtained at surgery. The rearrangement links TRBV4-3 to TRBJ2-7; 11 bases line up with TRBD2. CDR3 sequence reads: CASSQDIAGGRYEQYF. The CDR3 DNA is TGCGCCAGCAGCCAAGATATAGCGGGGGGGCGCTACGAGCAGTACTTC.